This passage covers 27 T cell receptor beta chains from one sample sequenced in a study of blood T cell repertoires in COVID-19. Profiling relied on immunoSEQ multiplex PCR, and the TCRdb table lists in-frame clones only, not all of them. The top ten hold about 2.1% of the sample, which has about 220,000 clones, about 80% seen once. The source material was peripheral blood. The receptors come from a woman aged 60-75 years with acute or convalescent COVID-19.

This clone was picked up one time. The rearrangement joins TRBV7-9 to TRBJ1-4, with 8 bases lining up with TRBD1. This CDR3 is 15 amino acids long. CDR1 and CDR2 from the germline V gene are SEHNR and FQNEAQ (reference sequence). The V segment lost 2 bases and the J segment 8 bases; nucleotides outside the gene matches: 7. CDR3 DNA sequence: TGTGCCAGCAGCTTACGACAGGGGATAGGAGAAAAACTGTTTTTT. Translating gives CASSLRQGIGEKLFF.

The J gene is TRBJ2-5, the V gene TRBV7-2; no firm D call. Trimming left V 1 base short and J 6 bases short, with 6 bases between. This CDR3 spans 12 amino acids. From germline, CDR1 is SGHTA and CDR2 FQGNSA. This CDR3 is CASSLVSQTQYF. DNA of the CDR3: TGTGCCAGCAGCTTAGTAAGCCAGACCCAGTACTTC.

This clone has more than one count but fewer than ten. This chain joins TRBV6-5 and TRBJ1-1; D gene unclear. Germline V lookup: CDR1 MNHEY, CDR2 SVGAGI. This CDR3 has 13 residues. Trimming took 6 bases from V and 6 from J, leaving 14 bases between them. CDR3 nucleotides: TGTGCCAGCAGAGCTACCCGACGGGCTGAAGCTTTCTTT. Translating it yields CASRATRRAEAFF.

The chain combines TRBV9 with TRBJ2-1; D is ambiguous. The CDR3 loop spans 16 amino acids. Germline V gene lookup returns CDR1 SGDLS and CDR2 YYNGEE. Deletions cut 4 bases from V and 1 base from J, with 15 bases between. The DNA of the CDR3 is TGTGCCAGCAGCTCCCGAGGAGATCCTTCCTACAATGAGCAGTTCTTC. As protein: CASSSRGDPSYNEQFF.

This chain connects TRBV2 to TRBJ1-1, with 8 bases aligning to TRBD1. Trimming at V came to 5 bases and at J to 4 bases, leaving 9 bases not matched to a gene. CDR1 and CDR2 (germline): SNHLY, FYNNEI. This CDR3 has 15 residues. The chain's CDR3 is CASSPIGQGSTEAFF. For the CDR3, the DNA is TGTGCCAGCAGTCCTATCGGACAGGGAAGCACTGAAGCTTTCTTT.

This clone was seen a handful of times. The chain employs TRBV11-3 and TRBJ2-6, with 10 bases matching TRBD1. Germline CDR1 reads SGHNT; CDR2 reads YENEEA. With V trimmed by 5 bases and J by 0 bases, 4 bases remained unmatched. The CDR3 extends over 17 amino acids. CDR3 sequence: CASSPGQGHSGANVLTF. CDR3 DNA: TGTGCCAGCAGCCCGGGACAGGGGCACTCTGGGGCCAACGTCCTGACTTTC.

V is TRBV5-1 and J is TRBJ2-7, with D uncertain. CDR3 length: 13 amino acids. Per germline, CDR1 SGHRS and CDR2 YFSETQ. Trimming took 0 bases from V and 3 from J, leaving 7 bases between them. CDR3 DNA sequence: TGCGCCAGCAGCTTGGAACAGTACTACGAGCAGTACTTC. Amino acids: CASSLEQYYEQYF.

The genes are TRBV20-1 and TRBJ2-7; a possible D gene is TRBD1 (6 bases). In germline, CDR1 is DFQATT, CDR2 SNEGSKA (reference sequence). CDR3 length equals 14 residues. V lost 3 bases, J lost 5 bases, and 17 bases lay in between. DNA for the CDR3: TGCAGTGCTAGTTTCCGCAGGGGCGTACACGAGCAGTACTTC. This sequence encodes CSASFRRGVHEQYF.

This rearrangement joins TRBV9 to TRBJ1-4; possible D gene TRBD1, 6 bases. CDR1 SGDLS and CDR2 YYNGEE come from the germline V gene. V was cut by 0 bases and J by 10 bases, with 13 bases left in between. The CDR3 has 14 residues. CDR3 DNA sequence: TGTGCCAGCAGCGTAGATGGGACAAGGGGAAAACTGTTTTTT. Protein: CASSVDGTRGKLFF.

The rearrangement uses TRBV3-1 (or the pseudogene TRBV3-2) and TRBJ2-6, with D possibly matching TRBD1 (5 bases). CDR1 and CDR2 (germline): LGHDT, YNNKEL (reference sequence). The germline V and J ends were trimmed by 0 bases and 11 bases, with 14 bases remaining between them. This CDR3 region has 15 residues. The CDR3 bases are TGTGCCAGCAGCCAAGATGTCGGACATCCAGACGTCCTGACTTTC. Translated, it gives CASSQDVGHPDVLTF.

This sequence joins TRBV18 and TRBJ2-7; D unresolved. Trimming left V 2 bases short and J 2 bases short, with 10 bases between. The CDR3 runs 14 residues. From germline, CDR1 is KGHSH and CDR2 LQKENI. The CDR3 coding sequence is TGTGCCAGCTCACCAGGGTCAGGCACCTACGAGCAGTACTTC. It yields the protein CASSPGSGTYEQYF.

The chain couples TRBV14 to TRBJ2-7; 9 nucleotides agree with TRBD1. J gave up 2 bases and V 4 bases, and 9 bases lay outside the gene matches. The CDR3 is made up of 16 amino acids. Germline loops: CDR1 SGHDN, CDR2 FVKESK. CDR3 sequence reads: CASSLGGQGMAYEQYF. The CDR3 DNA sequence: TGTGCCAGCAGCCTGGGGGGACAGGGTATGGCCTACGAGCAGTACTTC.

The chain employs TRBV11-3 and TRBJ1-1; no reliable D call. CDR1 is SGHNT, CDR2 YENEEA, per germline. This CDR3 spans 13 amino acids. V gave up 5 bases and J gave up 3 bases, with 10 bases separating them. The CDR3 reads CASSLGQDTEAFF. CDR3 coding DNA: TGTGCCAGCAGCCTCGGTCAGGACACTGAAGCTTTCTTT.

This chain links TRBV5-4 with TRBJ1-1, with D unclear. CDR1 is SGHNT and CDR2 is YYREEE in the germline V gene (reference sequence). The germline V and J ends were trimmed by 4 bases and 2 bases, with 12 bases remaining between them. The CDR3 totals 14 residues. The CDR3 loop reads CASSREVLNTEAFF. The DNA of the CDR3 is TGTGCCAGCAGCCGGGAGGTCCTAAACACTGAAGCTTTCTTT.

The chain couples TRBV7-9 to TRBJ2-1; TRBD2 agrees at 8 bases. From germline, CDR1 is SEHNR and CDR2 FQNEAQ (reference sequence). The CDR3 loop spans 15 amino acids. V was clipped by 5 bases and J by 2 bases; unmatched bases: 5. The DNA for the CDR3 is TGTGCCAGCAGCACACCGGGACTAGCCTACAATGAGCAGTTCTTC. Protein sequence: CASSTPGLAYNEQFF. Complete variable domain (other parts from reference TRBV7-9 and TRBJ2-1): DTGVSQNPRHKITKRGQNVTFRCDPISEHNRLYWYRQTLGQGPEFLTYFQNEAQLEKSRLLSDRFSAERPKGSFSTLEIQRTEQGDSAMYLCASSTPGLAYNEQFFGPGTRLTVL.

The rearrangement joins TRBV3-1 (or the pseudogene TRBV3-2) to TRBJ2-2; maybe TRBD2 (6 bases). V was shortened by 4 bases and J by 6 bases, with 18 bases between the two germline ends. In germline, CDR1 is LGHDT, CDR2 YNNKEL (reference sequence). The CDR3 sequence is 16 residues long. CDR3 bases: TGTGCCAGCAGCCCCGTCTCTGGAGGCGGGGCCGGGGAGCTGTTTTTT. Its protein product is CASSPVSGGGAGELFF.

The chain couples TRBV11-2 to TRBJ1-4; weak D call: TRBD1 (5 bases). The CDR3 contains 15 residues. V was trimmed by 5 bases and J by 7 bases, leaving 17 bases between them. Germline V gives CDR1 SGHAT, CDR2 FQNNGV. CDR3 in DNA: TGTGCCAGCAGCCCCGATCAGGGTGGGTTTGAAAAACTGTTTTTT. Its translation: CASSPDQGGFEKLFF.

As regards this clone: This specimen includes other DNA sequences encoding the same CDR3. CDR3 residues: CASRGQGGGYTF. The CDR3 nucleotides are TGTGCCAGCAGGGGACAGGGCGGTGGCTACACCTTC. This rearrangement joins TRBV6-6 to TRBJ1-2; 9 bases match TRBD1. The germline CDR1 and CDR2 sequences are MNHNY and SVGAGI (reference sequence). Losses at the gene ends were 6 bases for V and 7 bases for J; bases not matched to a gene: 3. The CDR3 sequence is 12 residues long.

The chain combines TRBV4-2 with TRBJ2-5, with TRBD2 matching over 8 bases. The CDR3 length is 15 residues. Germline trimming cut 1 base from V and 3 bases from J; bases unmatched to any gene: 4. Germline V lookup: CDR1 LGHNA, CDR2 YNFKEQ. Written as DNA, the CDR3 is TGTGCCAGCAGCCAAGTCGGCGGGGGGAAAGAGACCCAGTACTTC. The encoded protein is CASSQVGGGKETQYF.

Only a few counts were recorded for this clone. The chain couples TRBV5-1 to TRBJ1-2; D may be TRBD1 (6 bases). Germline loops: CDR1 SGHRS, CDR2 YFSETQ. The CDR3 loop spans 14 amino acids. Trimming removed 7 bases at V and 4 bases at J, with 17 bases between. This CDR3 is CASYGQGSFYGYTF. CDR3 in DNA: TGCGCCAGCTATGGGCAGGGGTCTTTCTATGGCTACACCTTC.

This chain links TRBV6-5 with TRBJ2-3; D is perhaps TRBD1 (6 bases). Trimming removed 0 bases at V and 2 bases at J, with 12 bases between. This CDR3 comprises 16 residues. Per the germline V gene, CDR1 is MNHEY and CDR2 is SVGAGI. In nucleotides, the CDR3 is TGTGCCAGCAGTTACTCGGGCGGACAGACCACAGATACGCAGTATTTT. Translated, it gives CASSYSGGQTTDTQYF.

The chain links TRBV28 to TRBJ1-3; maybe TRBD1 (6 bases). The CDR3 runs 18 residues. Germline CDR1 and CDR2: MDHEN and SYDVKM. V was trimmed by 4 bases and J by 2 bases, leaving 21 bases between them. The CDR3 reads CASSSRDITVTPGNTIYF. The CDR3 DNA reads TGTGCCAGCAGTTCGAGGGACATAACAGTGACACCTGGAAACACCATATATTTT.

The V call is TRBV28, the J call TRBJ1-2; 9 bases agree with TRBD1. V lost 3 bases to trimming and J lost 4 bases; unmatched junction nucleotides: 6. Germline CDR1 reads MDHEN; CDR2 reads SYDVKM. The CDR3 contains 15 residues. The CDR3: CASSLPGGQGYGYTF. CDR3 coding DNA: TGTGCCAGCAGTTTGCCCGGGGGACAGGGCTATGGCTACACCTTC.

The chain links TRBV10-3 to TRBJ1-2, with 7 bases fitting TRBD1. After removal of 2 bases from V and 0 bases from J, the junction contained 0 bases not matched to a gene. CDR1 is ENHRY and CDR2 is SYGVKD in the germline V gene. CDR3 length: 14 residues. In nucleotides, the CDR3 is TGTGCCATCAGTGAGGACAGGGCTAACTATGGCTACACCTTC. This sequence encodes CAISEDRANYGYTF.

The chain joins TRBV7-9 to TRBJ1-2, with 11 positions matching TRBD1. The germline V gene encodes CDR1 SEHNR and CDR2 FQNEAQ (reference sequence). This CDR3 contains 19 residues. The junction had 16 bases not matched to a gene; V was cut back by 4 bases and J by 3 bases. In nucleotides, the CDR3 is TGTGCCAGCAGCTCGCGGGACAGGGGGTATCCCCTAGGTGACTATGGCTACACCTTC. Translation: CASSSRDRGYPLGDYGYTF.

In its sample, this clone was seen once. This chain links TRBV12-3 or TRBV12-4 with TRBJ2-2, with unresolved D. The CDR3 extends over 12 amino acids. Trimming stripped 5 bases from V and 5 bases from J, with 6 bases between. The CDR3 bases are TGTGCCAGCAGTCAGAGGACCGGGGAGCTGTTTTTT. Translation gives CASSQRTGELFF.

This clone showed up just a few times. The chain joins TRBV4-2 to TRBJ1-6; 7 bases are a match to TRBD1. Germline V gives CDR1 LGHNA, CDR2 YNFKEQ. The CDR3 extends over 18 amino acids. After removal of 3 bases from V and 6 bases from J, the junction contained 14 bases not matched to a gene. The CDR3 reads CASSQLTPTGILNSPLHF. CDR3 bases: TGTGCCAGCAGCCAGCTTACACCGACAGGGATACTTAATTCACCCCTCCACTTT.